A single T cell receptor (beta chain) is shown here with its context. After removal of 4 bases from V and 7 bases from J, the junction contained 7 bases not matched to a gene. From germline, CDR1 is SGHRS and CDR2 YFSETQ. The length of the CDR3 is 14 residues. These data come from a study of OX40 agonist ivuxolimab in advanced cancers. Produced via immunoSEQ multiplex PCR; TCRdb's table is partial and in-frame only. Of tens of thousands of clones listed, 65% to 85% are singletons. This chain connects TRBV5-1 to TRBJ1-2, with 10 positions matching TRBD1. The sequences come from CD4+ or CD8+ T cells sorted from blood, collected in a trial of the OX40 agonist ivuxolimab. The receptor was derived from an adult with an advanced solid tumor such as melanoma, head and neck, liver or kidney cancer. Here the CDR3 DNA reads TGCGCCAGCAGCACAACCGGGACAGGGGTTGGCTACACCTTC. Residues: CASSTTGTGVGYTF.